Here is one TCR beta chain with its context. Antigen specificity is unknown. The sample originates from a study of siplizumab effects on memory and regulatory T cells. Study conclusions and caveats: Roughly 80-97% of proliferating clones (CD4+ or CD8+) could not be assigned a naive or memory phenotype. Mappable CD4+ clones that were alloreactive averaged roughly 69% Treg-derived with siplizumab versus approximately 27% in controls. Proof of suppressive function in proliferating Tregs from siplizumab cultures was not established.

The protocol was immunoSEQ multiplex PCR, while the TCRdb copy is restricted to in-frame clones and leaves out a portion. The sample comprises over 70,000 clones, 70% to 90% of which are singletons, and 15% rests with the top ten. CDR1 and CDR2 from the germline V gene are LNHDA and SQIVND (reference sequence). V shed 7 bases and J shed 0 bases, with 12 bases lying between them. The CDR3 length is 15 residues. This TCR was recovered from a human donor in good health. The specimen sequenced was CD4+ T cells sorted from blood. The gene calls are TRBV19 and TRBJ2-2, with D possibly being TRBD2 (5 bases). CDR3 DNA sequence: TGTGCCAGTACGGGGAGTTTCGCGAACACCGGGGAGCTGTTTTTT. Translated, it gives CASTGSFANTGELFF.